A single T cell receptor beta chain is shown here with its context. The antigen is undetermined. Template switching by 5'RACE produced TCR cDNA, adding a universal primer site and UMIs. Using its own MiXCR run on the 5' RACE reads, TCRdb lists one record per CDR3 protein. The sample lists about 350,000 distinct CDR3 sequences; 7% to 10% were seen once. The data originate from a study of T cells after yellow fever vaccination. Findings and limits, study-wide: A weaker but faster secondary response was observed, peaking on day 5 versus 15. Clones from primary vaccination mostly reappeared after the booster (around 96% CD4, less than 90% CD8).

V was clipped by 4 bases and J by 4 bases; unmatched bases: 3. Germline CDR1 reads MNHEY; CDR2 reads SVGAGI. The CDR3 has 14 amino acids. J is TRBJ2-3 and V is TRBV6-5; 9 bases agree with TRBD1. The sample consisted of PBMCs, taken more than 35 days after the first yellow fever vaccination. This receptor was identified in a man aged 18 to 29 who received the YFV17D yellow fever vaccine. The CDR3 reads CASSSGQGPDTQYF. The CDR3 DNA reads TGTGCCAGCAGTTCAGGACAGGGGCCAGATACGCAGTATTTT.